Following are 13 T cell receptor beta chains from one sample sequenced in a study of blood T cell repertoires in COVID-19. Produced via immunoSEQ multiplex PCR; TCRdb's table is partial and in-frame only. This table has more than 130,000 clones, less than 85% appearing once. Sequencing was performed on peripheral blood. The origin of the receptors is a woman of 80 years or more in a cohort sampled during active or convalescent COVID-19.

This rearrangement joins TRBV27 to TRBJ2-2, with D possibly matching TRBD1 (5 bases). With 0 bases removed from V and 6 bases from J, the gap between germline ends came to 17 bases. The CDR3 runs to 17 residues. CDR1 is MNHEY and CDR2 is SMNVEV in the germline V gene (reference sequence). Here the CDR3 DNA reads TGTGCCAGCAGTTTATCAACCACGACAAGGGGCTCCGGGGAGCTGTTTTTT. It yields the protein CASSLSTTTRGSGELFF.

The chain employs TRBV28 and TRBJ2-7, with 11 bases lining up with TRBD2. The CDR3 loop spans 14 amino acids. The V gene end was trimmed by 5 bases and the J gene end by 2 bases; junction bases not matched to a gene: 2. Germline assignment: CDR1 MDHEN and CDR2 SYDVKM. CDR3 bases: TGTGCCAGCAGTACTAGCGGGGGCACCTACGAGCAGTACTTC. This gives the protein CASSTSGGTYEQYF.

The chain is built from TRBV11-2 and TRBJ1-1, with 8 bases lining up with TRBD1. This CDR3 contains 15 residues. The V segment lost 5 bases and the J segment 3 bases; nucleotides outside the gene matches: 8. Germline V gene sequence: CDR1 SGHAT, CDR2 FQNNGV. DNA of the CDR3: TGTGCCAGCAGCGCCGCAGGGGGCCAATACACTGAAGCTTTCTTT. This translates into CASSAAGGQYTEAFF.

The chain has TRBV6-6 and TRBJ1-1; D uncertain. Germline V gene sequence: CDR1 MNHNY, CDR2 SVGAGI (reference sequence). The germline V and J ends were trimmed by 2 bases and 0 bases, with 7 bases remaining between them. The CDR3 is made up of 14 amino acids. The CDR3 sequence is CASSYELLNTEAFF. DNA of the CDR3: TGTGCCAGCAGTTACGAACTGCTGAACACTGAAGCTTTCTTT.

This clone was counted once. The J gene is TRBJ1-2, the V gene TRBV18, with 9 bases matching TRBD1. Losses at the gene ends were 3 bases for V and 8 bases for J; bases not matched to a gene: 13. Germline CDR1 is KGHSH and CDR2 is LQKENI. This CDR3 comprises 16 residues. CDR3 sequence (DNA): TGTGCCAGCTCACCGCAACCGGGACAGGGATCGGTCGGCTACACCTTC. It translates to CASSPQPGQGSVGYTF.

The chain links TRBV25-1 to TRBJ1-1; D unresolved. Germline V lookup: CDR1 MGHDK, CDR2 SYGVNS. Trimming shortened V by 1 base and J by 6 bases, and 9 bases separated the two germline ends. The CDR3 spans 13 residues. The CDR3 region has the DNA TGTGCCAGCAGTGAATGGGGTAGCGCTGAAGCTTTCTTT. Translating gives CASSEWGSAEAFF.

The CDR3 DNA follows: TGTGCCTGGAGTCCCCTGACAGGGGGCGGGCGGCGCGAGCAGTACTTC. This translates into CAWSPLTGGGRREQYF. The V and J genes are TRBV30 and TRBJ2-7, with 10 bases lining up with TRBD1. J gave up 6 bases and V 2 bases, and 13 bases lay outside the gene matches. The germline V gene encodes CDR1 GTSNPN and CDR2 SVGIG (reference sequence). CDR3 length equals 16 residues.

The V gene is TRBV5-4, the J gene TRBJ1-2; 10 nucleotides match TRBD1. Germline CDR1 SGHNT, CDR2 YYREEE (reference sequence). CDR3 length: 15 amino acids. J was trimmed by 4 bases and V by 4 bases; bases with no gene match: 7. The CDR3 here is CASSMPGQGVYGYTF. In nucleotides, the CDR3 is TGTGCCAGCAGCATGCCCGGACAGGGGGTCTATGGCTACACCTTC.

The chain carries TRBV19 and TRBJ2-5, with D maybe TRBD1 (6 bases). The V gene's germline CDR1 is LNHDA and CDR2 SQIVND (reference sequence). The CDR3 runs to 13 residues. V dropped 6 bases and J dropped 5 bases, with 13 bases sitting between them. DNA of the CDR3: TGTGCCAGTAGCGGGACATTTGAGGAGACCCAGTACTTC. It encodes CASSGTFEETQYF.

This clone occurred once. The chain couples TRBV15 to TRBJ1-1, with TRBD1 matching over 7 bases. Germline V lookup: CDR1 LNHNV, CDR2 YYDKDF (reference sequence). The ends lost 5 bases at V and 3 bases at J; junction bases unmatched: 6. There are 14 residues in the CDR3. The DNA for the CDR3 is TGTGCCACCAGCTTTGACAGGGCTGACACTGAAGCTTTCTTT. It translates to CATSFDRADTEAFF. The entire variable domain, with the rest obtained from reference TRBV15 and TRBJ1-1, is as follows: DAMVIQNPRYQVTQFGKPVTLSCSQTLNHNVMYWYQQKSSQAPKLLFHYYDKDFNNEADTPDNFQSRRPNTSFCFLDIRSPGLGDTAMYLCATSFDRADTEAFFGQGTRLTVV.

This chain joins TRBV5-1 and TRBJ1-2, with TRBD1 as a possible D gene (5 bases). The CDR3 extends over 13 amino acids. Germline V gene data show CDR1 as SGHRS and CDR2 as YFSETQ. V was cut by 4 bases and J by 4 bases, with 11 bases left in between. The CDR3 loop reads CASSRDRPYGYTF. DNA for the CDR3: TGCGCCAGCAGCCGAGACAGACCCTATGGCTACACCTTC.

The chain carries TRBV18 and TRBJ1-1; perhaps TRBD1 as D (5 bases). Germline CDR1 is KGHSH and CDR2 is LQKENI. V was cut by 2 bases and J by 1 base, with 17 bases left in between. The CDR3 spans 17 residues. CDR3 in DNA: TGTGCCAGCTCACCAGTTTCGGGGGTAATGGGGAACACTGAAGCTTTCTTT. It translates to CASSPVSGVMGNTEAFF.

For the CDR3, the DNA is TGTGCCAGTATGAATCGGAGAGGGGCTAGCGACAATGAGCAGTTCTTC. Translation gives CASMNRRGASDNEQFF. This chain uses TRBV19 with TRBJ2-1, with D possibly TRBD2 on 6 matching bases. V lost 7 bases to trimming and J lost 5 bases, with 21 bases between them. Germline V gene sequence: CDR1 LNHDA, CDR2 SQIVND (reference sequence). This CDR3 is 16 amino acids long.